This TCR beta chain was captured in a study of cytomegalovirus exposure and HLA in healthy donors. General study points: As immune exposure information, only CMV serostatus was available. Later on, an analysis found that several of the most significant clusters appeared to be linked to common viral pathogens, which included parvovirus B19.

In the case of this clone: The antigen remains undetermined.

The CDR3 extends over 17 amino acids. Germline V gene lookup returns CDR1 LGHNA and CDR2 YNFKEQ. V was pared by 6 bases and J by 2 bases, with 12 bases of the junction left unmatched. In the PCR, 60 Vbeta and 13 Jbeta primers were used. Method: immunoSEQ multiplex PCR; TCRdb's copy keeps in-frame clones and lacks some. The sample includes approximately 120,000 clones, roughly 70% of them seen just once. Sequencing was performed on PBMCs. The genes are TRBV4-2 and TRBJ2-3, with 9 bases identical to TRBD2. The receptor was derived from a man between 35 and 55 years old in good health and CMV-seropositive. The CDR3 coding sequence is TGTGCCAGCAGTTCCTCGGCTAGCGGGAAGGACACAGATACGCAGTATTTT. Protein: CASSSSASGKDTDTQYF.